Following are 25 T cell receptor beta chains from one sample sequenced in a study of blood T cell repertoires in COVID-19 (dated by TCRdb to the early 2020s). The library relied on the immunoSEQ multiplex PCR assay. This is the immuneACCESS table as TCRdb keeps it, with only in-frame sequences that have V and J called. A part of the clones is gone; compared with another copy, unresolved V genes explain less than half, and the rest is unexplained. Across this sample there are approximately 83,000 clones, with 75% to 85% seen only once. The ten largest clonotypes hold approximately 9.3% of the sample. The sample comprised peripheral blood. The source is a woman of 80 years or more with acute or convalescent COVID-19.

The chain joins TRBV6-5 to TRBJ2-7; 8 nucleotides align to TRBD1. CDR3 length: 13 residues. The germline gives CDR1 MNHEY, CDR2 SVGAGI. The J segment lost 5 bases and the V segment lost 8 bases, leaving 8 bases of the junction unmatched. In nucleotides, the CDR3 is TGTGCCAGCTGTCGCACAGGGGGTCACGAGCAGTACTTC. This gives the protein CASCRTGGHEQYF.

V usage is TRBV7-8 and J usage is TRBJ2-7; tentatively, D is TRBD1 (6 bases). The germline gives CDR1 SGHVS, CDR2 FQNEAQ. The V end was cut by 6 bases, the J end by 2 bases, with 11 bases between. CDR3 length: 13 amino acids. The CDR3 sequence is CASRSTGPYEQYF. CDR3 DNA: TGTGCCAGCAGGTCGACAGGCCCCTACGAGCAGTACTTC.

This clone came up a few times. This chain joins TRBV7-9 and TRBJ2-1, with 9 positions matching TRBD2. In germline, CDR1 is SEHNR, CDR2 FQNEAQ (reference sequence). This CDR3 has 19 residues. The V gene end was trimmed by 3 bases and the J gene end by 3 bases; junction bases not matched to a gene: 15. In DNA, the CDR3 is TGTGCCAGCAGCTTCCGCAGGGTCAGCGGGGGGCCAATCTACAATGAGCAGTTCTTC. It yields the protein CASSFRRVSGGPIYNEQFF.

This clone was counted between two and nine times. The V call is TRBV6-6, the J call TRBJ1-4, with 8 bases that match TRBD1. The germline V gene has CDR1 MNHNY and CDR2 SVGAGI (reference sequence). The CDR3 has 18 residues. Trimming removed 5 bases from V and 0 bases from J; junction bases left unmatched: 11. The chain's CDR3 is CASSPRTGSRATNEKLFF. CDR3 sequence (DNA): TGTGCCAGCAGTCCACGGACAGGGAGTAGGGCAACTAATGAAAAACTGTTTTTT.

V gene TRBV6-5 combines with J gene TRBJ1-6; no reliable D call. The CDR3 covers 14 residues. Germline assignment: CDR1 MNHEY and CDR2 SVGAGI. V lost 2 bases and J lost 6, with 8 bases in between. The CDR3 coding sequence is TGTGCCAGCAGTTACGCACTAGCTAATTCACCCCTCCACTTT. Translating it yields CASSYALANSPLHF.

The chain links TRBV5-1 to TRBJ2-5; the match to TRBD1 covers 7 bases. The junction had 8 bases not matched to a gene; V was cut back by 2 bases and J by 1 base. Germline V gives CDR1 SGHRS, CDR2 YFSETQ. There are 16 residues in the CDR3. This chain's CDR3 is CASSFLTGTVQETQYF. The CDR3 bases are TGCGCCAGCAGCTTTCTGACCGGGACAGTCCAAGAGACCCAGTACTTC.

V usage is TRBV19 and J usage is TRBJ1-2; D is perhaps TRBD1 (6 bases). This CDR3 region has 12 residues. Germline V lookup: CDR1 LNHDA, CDR2 SQIVND (reference sequence). V was trimmed by 3 bases and J by 7 bases, leaving 9 bases between them. The CDR3 sequence is CASSMRGGGYTF. In DNA form, the CDR3 reads TGTGCCAGTAGTATGAGGGGGGGTGGCTACACCTTC. The entire variable domain, with the rest obtained from reference TRBV19 and TRBJ1-2, is as follows: DGGITQSPKYLFRKEGQNVTLSCEQNLNHDAMYWYRQDPGQGLRLIYYSQIVNDFQKGDIAEGYSVSREKKESFPLTVTSAQKNPTAFYLCASSMRGGGYTFGSGTRLTVV.

This clone was detected only a few times. The V gene is TRBV7-2, the J gene TRBJ2-2; weak D call: TRBD2 (6 bases). In germline, CDR1 is SGHTA, CDR2 FQGNSA. CDR3 length equals 15 residues. Trimming left V 5 bases short and J 4 bases short, with 14 bases between. CDR3 protein: CASSESGVRTGELFF. The CDR3 DNA is TGTGCCAGCAGCGAGTCGGGAGTACGCACCGGGGAGCTGTTTTTT.

This chain links TRBV6-5 with TRBJ1-2, with D perhaps matching TRBD1 (5 bases). Germline V gene sequence: CDR1 MNHEY, CDR2 SVGAGI. The length of the CDR3 is 15 residues. The V end was cut by 0 bases, the J end by 2 bases, with 10 bases between. CDR3: CASSYSTQGNYGYTF. DNA of the CDR3: TGTGCCAGCAGTTACTCTACCCAGGGAAACTATGGCTACACCTTC.

CDR3 nucleotide sequence: TGTGCTAGTGGTTTGGTAAGGAGTAACTATGGCTACACCTTC. The encoded protein is CASGLVRSNYGYTF. This chain connects TRBV12-5 to TRBJ1-2; D remains ambiguous. CDR1 and CDR2 (germline): LGHNT, FRNRAP. The CDR3 covers 14 residues. The V end lost 0 bases, the J end lost 1 base, and 6 bases lay between the germline ends.

The chain uses TRBV9 and TRBJ1-6; D remains ambiguous. Germline lookup yields CDR1 SGDLS and CDR2 YYNGEE. The CDR3 extends over 15 amino acids. Trimming removed 0 bases from V and 10 bases from J, with 14 bases in between. CDR3 residues: CASSVEPGRRSPLHF. CDR3 nucleotides: TGTGCCAGCAGCGTAGAACCAGGTAGAAGATCACCCCTCCACTTT.

The sample holds one count of this clone. This sequence joins TRBV6-2 or TRBV6-3 and TRBJ2-3, with D maybe TRBD1 (6 bases). The V end was cut by 6 bases, the J end by 6 bases, with 25 bases between. The CDR3 consists of 17 residues. In germline, CDR1 is MNHEY, CDR2 SVGEGT. The CDR3 DNA reads TGTGCCAGCAGCCGAAGAGGGACCGGGACAAGAAGGGATACGCAGTATTTT. The encoded protein is CASSRRGTGTRRDTQYF.

This rearrangement joins TRBV6-1 to TRBJ1-2; no reliable D call. CDR3 length equals 14 residues. V was cut by 3 bases and J by 5 bases, with 13 bases left in between. Germline assignment: CDR1 MNHNS and CDR2 SASEGT. CDR3: CASSESQPRYGYTF. The CDR3 DNA sequence: TGTGCCAGCAGTGAGTCTCAACCTAGATATGGCTACACCTTC.

The chain has TRBV6-5 and TRBJ1-1; TRBD1 might be the D (5 bases). Germline-derived CDR1 and CDR2 are MNHEY and SVGAGI. CDR3 length: 13 residues. With 3 bases removed from V and 3 bases from J, the gap between germline ends came to 8 bases. Here the CDR3 DNA reads TGTGCCAGCAGTTATACAGGTCACACTGAAGCTTTCTTT. Its protein product is CASSYTGHTEAFF.

This rearrangement joins TRBV4-2 to TRBJ2-3; tentative D call: TRBD2 (5 bases). The V gene's germline CDR1 is LGHNA and CDR2 YNFKEQ. This CDR3 is 16 amino acids long. Trimming left V 0 bases short and J 1 base short, with 11 bases between. The CDR3 sequence is CASSQDSSGRTDTQYF. CDR3 in DNA: TGTGCCAGCAGCCAAGATTCCAGCGGACGCACAGATACGCAGTATTTT.

This clone was counted a single time. V and J are TRBV6-2 or TRBV6-3 and TRBJ1-1, with a possible D match to TRBD1 (6 bases). The germline V gene encodes CDR1 MNHEY and CDR2 SVGEGT. This CDR3 has 13 amino acids. V gave up 4 bases and J gave up 4 bases, with 10 bases separating them. In DNA, the CDR3 is TGTGCCAGCAGTTCACAGGGAAGCACTGAAGCTTTCTTT. Protein: CASSSQGSTEAFF.

V usage is TRBV5-4 and J usage is TRBJ1-2; no clear D gene. Germline values: CDR1 SGHNT, CDR2 YYREEE (reference sequence). V was shortened by 2 bases and J by 2 bases, with 7 bases between the two germline ends. The length of the CDR3 is 13 residues. The CDR3, as DNA: TGTGCCAGCAGCTTTTCACAGAACTATGGCTACACCTTC. Translated: CASSFSQNYGYTF.

The chain couples TRBV5-1 to TRBJ2-2, with 10 bases identical to TRBD1. The junction had 4 bases not matched to a gene; V was cut back by 4 bases and J by 4 bases. CDR1 is SGHRS and CDR2 is YFSETQ in the germline V gene. The CDR3 extends over 15 amino acids. The CDR3 is CASSRGQGGTGELFF. CDR3 bases: TGCGCCAGCAGCAGAGGACAGGGGGGCACCGGGGAGCTGTTTTTT.

This clone was recorded a few times. This sample includes further DNA sequences coding for the same CDR3. V is TRBV18 and J is TRBJ1-1; TRBD1 might be the D (6 bases). V was trimmed by 3 bases and J by 2 bases, leaving 7 bases between them. This CDR3 is built from 13 residues. CDR1 and CDR2 from the germline V gene are KGHSH and LQKENI. CDR3 protein: CASSPGANTEAFF. DNA for the CDR3: TGTGCCAGCTCACCGGGGGCAAACACTGAAGCTTTCTTT.

This clone was seen only once. The gene calls are TRBV18 and TRBJ2-1; 8 bases are a match to TRBD1. Germline assignment: CDR1 KGHSH and CDR2 LQKENI. This CDR3 is built from 15 residues. With V trimmed by 2 bases and J by 10 bases, 10 bases remained unmatched. CDR3 residues: CASSPGFQGATEQFF. As DNA, the CDR3 is TGTGCCAGCTCACCAGGATTTCAGGGGGCAACAGAGCAGTTCTTC.

V gene TRBV19 combines with J gene TRBJ1-6; D is perhaps TRBD1 (5 bases). Germline-derived CDR1 and CDR2 are LNHDA and SQIVND (reference sequence). This CDR3 has 14 residues. Trimming shortened V by 6 bases and J by 7 bases, and 13 bases separated the two germline ends. Here the CDR3 DNA reads TGTGCCAGTAGAGGCGGGGGTCGGAATTCACCCCTCCACTTT. Translated, it gives CASRGGGRNSPLHF.

The V and J genes are TRBV6-5 and TRBJ1-6, with D possibly matching TRBD1 (5 bases). The CDR3 covers 15 residues. Germline CDR1 MNHEY, CDR2 SVGAGI. V lost 6 bases and J 7 bases, leaving 16 bases between the germline ends. The CDR3 protein is CASSGGFAYNSPLHF. CDR3 bases: TGTGCCAGCAGCGGGGGGTTCGCTTACAATTCACCCCTCCACTTT.

This sequence joins TRBV7-9 and TRBJ1-6, with 7 bases matching TRBD1. After removal of 5 bases from V and 2 bases from J, the junction contained 6 bases not matched to a gene. Germline CDR1 reads SEHNR; CDR2 reads FQNEAQ (reference sequence). The length of the CDR3 is 16 residues. The CDR3 nucleotides are TGTGCCAGCAGCCTGGGACAGTCCCCCTATAATTCACCCCTCCACTTT. Amino acids: CASSLGQSPYNSPLHF.

V and J are TRBV5-5 and TRBJ1-5; tentatively, D is TRBD1 (5 bases). CDR3 length equals 17 residues. Germline V gene lookup returns CDR1 SGHKS and CDR2 YYEKEE (reference sequence). Trimming pared 4 bases from V and 0 bases from J, leaving 17 bases between. Written as DNA, the CDR3 is TGTGCCAGCAGCCCCAGGGCTTGGGCCGATAGCAATCAGCCCCAGCATTTT. This codes for CASSPRAWADSNQPQHF.

The J gene is TRBJ2-7, the V gene TRBV10-3; D is perhaps TRBD2 (5 bases). Per the germline V gene, CDR1 is ENHRY and CDR2 is SYGVKD. The CDR3 has 13 residues. V lost 3 bases to trimming and J lost 5 bases, with 11 bases between them. The CDR3 DNA is TGTGCCATCAGTGAACGGGTCGGGGACGAGCAGTACTTC. Encoded protein: CAISERVGDEQYF.